The 8 T cell receptor beta chains below were found in one sample sequenced in a study of Tregs in tolerant kidney transplant recipients. The assay was immunoSEQ multiplex PCR, and TCRdb's table has in-frame clones only and misses some. Seen here are 90,000 or so clones, about 92% observed once, and the top ten hold over 3.5%. Specimen: CD8+ T cells from blood. The origin of the receptors is a human donor in good health.

This chain joins TRBV5-4 and TRBJ2-3, with 8 bases identical to TRBD2. The germline CDR1 and CDR2 sequences are SGHNT and YYREEE (reference sequence). V was pared by 1 base and J by 2 bases, with 3 bases of the junction left unmatched. CDR3 size: 15 residues. For the CDR3, the DNA is TGTGCCAGCAGCTTGTCGGGGGGGAACACAGATACGCAGTATTTT. Residues: CASSLSGGNTDTQYF.

The chain joins TRBV9 to TRBJ2-5, with TRBD2 matching over 10 bases. The CDR3 extends over 16 amino acids. CDR1 is SGDLS and CDR2 is YYNGEE in the germline V gene. V shed 3 bases and J 5 bases; nucleotides not matched to a gene: 10. The CDR3 DNA reads TGTGCCAGCAGCGCCGGAGTAGCGGGGGGCCGGGAGACCCAGTACTTC. Its translation is CASSAGVAGGRETQYF.

The chain joins TRBV4-1 to TRBJ1-1; TRBD1 aligns across 9 bases. Germline lookup yields CDR1 MGHRA and CDR2 YSYEKL. The CDR3 consists of 15 residues. Losses at the gene ends were 2 bases for V and 10 bases for J; bases not matched to a gene: 11. This CDR3 is CASSQQHRDREVAFF. The DNA of the CDR3 is TGCGCCAGCAGCCAACAACACCGGGACAGGGAGGTAGCTTTCTTT.

This sequence joins TRBV4-1 and TRBJ1-4; 8 bases align to TRBD1. V dropped 0 bases and J dropped 7; count of bases not matched to a gene: 7. In germline, CDR1 is MGHRA, CDR2 YSYEKL. CDR3 size: 16 residues. The CDR3 is CASSQDRSGGREKLFF. The CDR3 nucleotides are TGCGCCAGCAGCCAAGATAGGTCAGGGGGCCGTGAAAAACTGTTTTTT.

This chain uses TRBV29-1 with TRBJ1-1; D uncertain. The V gene's germline CDR1 is SQVTM and CDR2 ANQGSEA. V was trimmed by 6 bases and J by 8 bases, leaving 13 bases between them. The CDR3 has 11 residues. The CDR3 DNA is TGCAGCGTCCCCGTTCTGGCGGAAGCTTTCTTT. This gives the protein CSVPVLAEAFF. Full variable domain (remainder filled in from reference TRBV29-1 and TRBJ1-1): SAVISQKPSRDICQRGTSLTIQCQVDSQVTMMFWYRQQPGQSLTLIATANQGSEATYESGFVIDKFPISRPNLTFSTLTVSNMSPEDSSIYLCSVPVLAEAFFGQGTRLTVV.

The chain uses TRBV11-2 and TRBJ2-7; perhaps TRBD2 as D (5 bases). Germline CDR1 reads SGHAT; CDR2 reads FQNNGV. The CDR3 spans 12 residues. V was shortened by 6 bases and J by 5 bases, with 11 bases between the two germline ends. CDR3 coding DNA: TGTGCCAGCAGGCATACTAGTGACGAGCAGTACTTC. Encoded protein: CASRHTSDEQYF.

This clone was seen a single time. The rearrangement joins TRBV6-5 to TRBJ1-1; D not resolved. The germline CDR1 and CDR2 sequences are MNHEY and SVGAGI. V was cut by 1 base and J by 4 bases, with 13 bases left in between. The CDR3 is made up of 15 amino acids. The CDR3 coding sequence is TGTGCCAGCAGTTACTTAGAGGGTCTAGGCACTGAAGCTTTCTTT. Amino acids: CASSYLEGLGTEAFF.

V gene TRBV11-2 combines with J gene TRBJ2-7; 8 bases match TRBD1. V lost 4 bases and J lost 1; bases outside the gene matches: 12. CDR1 is SGHAT, CDR2 FQNNGV, per germline. This CDR3 region has 17 residues. Written as DNA, the CDR3 is TGTGCCAGCAGCTCGCAGAGGGGCACAGGGGGGTCCTACGAGCAGTACTTC. Its protein product is CASSSQRGTGGSYEQYF.